Presented here are 31 T cell receptor beta chains from one specimen sequenced in a study of cytomegalovirus exposure and HLA in healthy donors. PCR primers comprised 60 Vbeta and 13 Jbeta primers. The protocol was immunoSEQ multiplex PCR, while the TCRdb copy is restricted to in-frame clones and leaves out a portion. In the table there are roughly 120,000 clones, 77% of which are singletons. Source material: PBMCs. The receptor set was obtained from a woman aged 40 to 50 in good health and CMV-seropositive.

The chain recombines TRBV2 with TRBJ2-7; D is undetermined. V lost 7 bases and J 2 bases, leaving 12 bases between the germline ends. From germline, CDR1 is SNHLY and CDR2 FYNNEI. This CDR3 has 13 amino acids. In DNA, the CDR3 is TGTGCCAGCACGGCCAGTAGCACCTACGAGCAGTACTTC. Translating it yields CASTASSTYEQYF.

The gene calls are TRBV30 and TRBJ1-6; 8 bases map to TRBD1. The germline CDR1 and CDR2 sequences are GTSNPN and SVGIG (reference sequence). J lost 9 bases, V lost 5 bases, and 6 bases had no gene match. This CDR3 spans 13 amino acids. The CDR3 loop reads CAWGDRRGSPLHF. Written as DNA, the CDR3 is TGTGCCTGGGGGGACAGGAGGGGTTCACCCCTCCACTTT.

The chain carries TRBV9 and TRBJ1-1; D may be TRBD1 (5 bases). The CDR3 covers 16 residues. From germline, CDR1 is SGDLS and CDR2 YYNGEE. V was pared by 4 bases and J by 5 bases, with 21 bases between. CDR3 protein: CASSPREGMRKTEAFF. The CDR3 DNA sequence: TGTGCCAGCAGCCCCCGGGAGGGGATGCGGAAGACTGAAGCTTTCTTT.

The chain carries TRBV19 and TRBJ2-1; 9 nucleotides align to TRBD2. Per germline, CDR1 LNHDA and CDR2 SQIVND (reference sequence). V was clipped by 4 bases and J by 5 bases; unmatched bases: 6. This CDR3 comprises 15 residues. CDR3 amino acids: CASSTIAGVHNEQFF. CDR3 coding DNA: TGTGCCAGTAGTACAATAGCGGGAGTGCACAATGAGCAGTTCTTC.

This chain uses TRBV28 with TRBJ1-2; D is unresolved. V lost 5 bases, J lost 4 bases, and 11 bases lay in between. CDR3 size: 13 residues. From germline, CDR1 is MDHEN and CDR2 SYDVKM. CDR3 nucleotides: TGTGCCAGCAGTCTAGAGCCAATCTATGGCTACACCTTC. This codes for CASSLEPIYGYTF.

About this clone: One end of the junction fails to match germline, which may point to a read error. This CDR3 is also generated by other DNA sequences in the sample. The genes are TRBV4-1 and TRBJ2-3; D remains unclear. Germline CDR1 is MGHRA and CDR2 is YSYEKL. The CDR3 totals 11 residues. Written as DNA, the CDR3 is TGCGCCAGTAGCCACCTCGATACGCAGTATTTT. Its protein product is CASSHLDTQYF.

This clone was found a few times. The chain joins TRBV14 to TRBJ1-1; no clear D. V lost 3 bases to trimming and J lost 3 bases, with 14 bases between them. CDR1 is SGHDN and CDR2 is FVKESK in the germline V gene. The CDR3 extends over 15 amino acids. The CDR3 region is CASSHWAAGDTEAFF. The CDR3 nucleotides read TGTGCCAGCAGCCATTGGGCGGCGGGAGACACTGAAGCTTTCTTT.

The rearrangement uses TRBV27 and TRBJ2-2; 12 bases map to TRBD2. Per germline, CDR1 MNHEY and CDR2 SMNVEV (reference sequence). V dropped 3 bases and J dropped 6; count of bases not matched to a gene: 5. The CDR3 consists of 16 residues. The CDR3 reads CASSFLLAGGAGELFF. For the CDR3, the DNA is TGTGCCAGCAGTTTCTTACTAGCGGGAGGAGCCGGGGAGCTGTTTTTT.

This chain joins TRBV2 and TRBJ1-3, with 7 bases identical to TRBD1. V shed 0 bases and J 0 bases; nucleotides not matched to a gene: 8. This CDR3 comprises 18 residues. Germline-derived CDR1 and CDR2 are SNHLY and FYNNEI. This CDR3 is CASSEAGGTVISGNTIYF. As DNA, the CDR3 is TGTGCCAGCAGTGAAGCAGGAGGGACAGTTATCTCTGGAAACACCATATATTTT.

The genes are TRBV4-1 and TRBJ2-1; 7 positions match TRBD1. V was clipped by 3 bases and J by 5 bases; unmatched bases: 13. The CDR3 loop spans 17 amino acids. Germline CDR1 is MGHRA and CDR2 is YSYEKL. Here the CDR3 DNA reads TGCGCCAGCAGCCACCTCCCTACCGGGACAGTCGACAATGAGCAGTTCTTC. Amino acid sequence: CASSHLPTGTVDNEQFF.

This clone turned up a few times. V and J are TRBV2 and TRBJ1-1; no clear D. Germline CDR1 and CDR2: SNHLY and FYNNEI. The CDR3 extends over 12 amino acids. Trimming removed 6 bases at V and 5 bases at J, with 10 bases between. The CDR3 here is CASRWEETEAFF. In DNA, the CDR3 is TGTGCCAGCAGGTGGGAGGAGACTGAAGCTTTCTTT.

The chain has TRBV7-8 and TRBJ1-5; D is unclear. V lost 10 bases and J 3 bases, leaving 16 bases between the germline ends. This CDR3 is built from 14 residues. Germline CDR1 SGHVS, CDR2 FQNEAQ. The CDR3 region is CATREGDDNQPQHF. The CDR3 DNA reads as TGTGCCACCCGCGAGGGAGACGACAATCAGCCCCAGCATTTT.

The rearrangement links TRBV28 to TRBJ2-7; 9 positions match TRBD2. CDR3 length: 15 amino acids. V trimming: 8 bases; J trimming: 2 bases; junction bases outside the gene matches: 10. The V gene's germline CDR1 is MDHEN and CDR2 SYDVKM. The CDR3 is CASRLMTSGPYEQYF. CDR3 bases: TGTGCCAGCCGACTCATGACTAGCGGCCCCTACGAGCAGTACTTC.

This chain joins TRBV18 and TRBJ1-1; D possibly corresponds to TRBD1 (5 bases). The ends were cut back, 5 bases at V and 4 bases at J, with 17 bases in the middle. The CDR3 consists of 15 residues. In germline, CDR1 is KGHSH, CDR2 LQKENI. This chain's CDR3 is CASSSWGDLSTEAFF. CDR3 in DNA: TGTGCCAGCTCATCATGGGGCGATTTGAGCACTGAAGCTTTCTTT.

The table lists this clone with a count of one. The chain carries TRBV5-4 and TRBJ1-2; D is possibly TRBD1 (5 bases). Looked up from germline, CDR1 is SGHNT and CDR2 is YYREEE (reference sequence). The ends were cut back, 1 base at V and 3 bases at J, with 10 bases in the middle. The CDR3 has 14 amino acids. Here the CDR3 reads CASSLRGTDYGYTF. CDR3 DNA: TGTGCCAGCAGCTTGCGGGGGACGGACTATGGCTACACCTTC.

This clone was observed once. This chain links TRBV29-1 with TRBJ1-1; 7 nucleotides agree with TRBD1. The length of the CDR3 is 14 residues. The germline CDR1 and CDR2 sequences are SQVTM and ANQGSEA. The junction had 4 bases not matched to a gene; V was cut back by 3 bases and J by 0 bases. CDR3 region: CSVERTGMNTEAFF. CDR3 in DNA: TGCAGCGTTGAGAGGACAGGCATGAACACTGAAGCTTTCTTT.

This clone was found a few times. This chain links TRBV6-1 with TRBJ1-2; D uncertain. Germline lookup yields CDR1 MNHNS and CDR2 SASEGT. CDR3 length: 15 amino acids. The ends were cut back, 5 bases at V and 7 bases at J, with 20 bases in the middle. CDR3 coding DNA: TGTGCCAGCAGTAGTCAGCGATACGCAATGGGTGGCTACACCTTC. Protein: CASSSQRYAMGGYTF.

Written as DNA, the CDR3 is TGTGCCAGCAGCTCCGGGACAGGGAATGGGGCCAACGTCCTGACTTTC. This gives the protein CASSSGTGNGANVLTF. V and J are TRBV7-3 and TRBJ2-6; 9 bases map to TRBD1. Germline V gene lookup returns CDR1 SGHTA and CDR2 FQGTGA. The CDR3 is 16 residues long. V dropped 4 bases and J dropped 3; count of bases not matched to a gene: 4.

The V gene is TRBV5-1, the J gene TRBJ2-7, with a weak D call TRBD1 (6 bases). The V gene's germline CDR1 is SGHRS and CDR2 YFSETQ. V gave up 3 bases and J gave up 2 bases, with 9 bases separating them. The CDR3 contains 13 residues. This CDR3 reads CASSYRDTYEQYF. The CDR3 nucleotides read TGCGCCAGCAGCTACCGGGACACCTACGAGCAGTACTTC.

The V and J genes are TRBV6-1 and TRBJ1-2; 8 bases are shared with TRBD1. V gave up 6 bases and J gave up 8 bases; unmatched junction bases: 11. Germline-derived CDR1 and CDR2 are MNHNS and SASEGT. The CDR3 is 14 residues long. CDR3 protein: CASRGGQVLGGYTF. The CDR3 DNA follows: TGTGCCAGCAGGGGGGGACAGGTCCTTGGCGGCTACACCTTC.

This clone was counted once. The chain couples TRBV5-4 to TRBJ2-1; 11 nucleotides line up with TRBD2. The germline gives CDR1 SGHNT, CDR2 YYREEE (reference sequence). V gave up 2 bases and J gave up 6 bases; unmatched junction bases: 4. The CDR3 extends over 15 amino acids. Here the CDR3 DNA reads TGTGCCAGCAGCTTACTAGCGGGGGCACCCAATGAGCAGTTCTTC. Its translation: CASSLLAGAPNEQFF.

This clone was recorded a few times. V and J are TRBV7-8 and TRBJ2-1; 10 nucleotides agree with TRBD1. Germline CDR1 is SGHVS and CDR2 is FQNEAQ. J gave up 10 bases and V 0 bases, and 6 bases lay outside the gene matches. The CDR3 loop spans 15 amino acids. The CDR3 region is CASSLAGTGVGEQFF. The CDR3 bases are TGTGCCAGCAGCTTAGCGGGGACAGGGGTTGGAGAGCAGTTCTTC. Full variable domain (rest looked up from reference TRBV7-8 and TRBJ2-1): GAGVSQSPRYKVAKRGQDVALRCDPISGHVSLFWYQQALGQGPEFLTYFQNEAQLDKSGLPSDRFFAERPEGSVSTLKIQRTQQEDSAVYLCASSLAGTGVGEQFFGPGTRLTVL.

The V gene is TRBV6-1, the J gene TRBJ2-2, with D perhaps TRBD1 (5 bases). CDR1 is MNHNS, CDR2 SASEGT, per germline. The CDR3 covers 13 residues. V was clipped by 7 bases and J by 7 bases, with 13 bases between them. CDR3 in amino acids: CASKYSQGGELFF. The CDR3 DNA is TGTGCCAGCAAGTACTCTCAGGGCGGGGAGCTGTTTTTT.

V is TRBV9 and J is TRBJ2-1; D remains ambiguous. CDR1 is SGDLS and CDR2 is YYNGEE in the germline V gene. This CDR3 has 14 amino acids. The ends were cut back, 0 bases at V and 7 bases at J, with 11 bases in the middle. CDR3 in amino acids: CASSVELFTNEQFF. Written as DNA, the CDR3 is TGTGCCAGCAGCGTAGAGCTATTCACGAATGAGCAGTTCTTC.

The chain links TRBV7-3 to TRBJ2-1; 7 bases are a match to TRBD1. The CDR3 has 16 amino acids. CDR1 is SGHTA and CDR2 is FQGTGA in the germline V gene. Trimming cost V 5 bases and J 2 bases; bases outside gene matches: 9. CDR3 DNA: TGTGCCAGCAGCCCACACAGGGGCCTCACCTACAATGAGCAGTTCTTC. This sequence encodes CASSPHRGLTYNEQFF.

The genes are TRBV4-2 and TRBJ2-5; 11 nucleotides match TRBD2. The CDR3 covers 17 residues. The V gene's germline CDR1 is LGHNA and CDR2 YNFKEQ. J was trimmed by 5 bases and V by 2 bases; bases with no gene match: 10. CDR3 DNA: TGTGCCAGCAGCCAAACTAGCGGGAGCGGCGGGTGGGAGACCCAGTACTTC. It is translated as CASSQTSGSGGWETQYF.

This clone showed up just a few times. The chain employs TRBV9 and TRBJ2-3; perhaps TRBD2 as D (5 bases). V dropped 4 bases and J dropped 0 bases, with 12 bases sitting between them. This CDR3 contains 15 residues. Germline assignment: CDR1 SGDLS and CDR2 YYNGEE. DNA of the CDR3: TGTGCCAGCAGCCCCCGGGGTCCTAGCACAGATACGCAGTATTTT. Amino acids: CASSPRGPSTDTQYF.

In this sample, this clone turned up a few times. V gene TRBV6-1 combines with J gene TRBJ1-2; tentative D call: TRBD1 (5 bases). In germline, CDR1 is MNHNS, CDR2 SASEGT. With 4 bases removed from V and 0 bases from J, the gap between germline ends came to 12 bases. The CDR3 runs to 15 residues. The chain's CDR3 is CASSVTDATNYGYTF. In DNA, the CDR3 is TGTGCCAGCAGTGTGACAGACGCAACTAACTATGGCTACACCTTC.

The chain links TRBV5-1 to TRBJ2-5; perhaps TRBD1 as D (6 bases). V dropped 4 bases and J dropped 1 base, with 11 bases sitting between them. Germline CDR1 and CDR2: SGHRS and YFSETQ. This CDR3 is 14 amino acids long. Written as DNA, the CDR3 is TGCGCCAGCAGCCGCGACAGGATCCAAGAGACCCAGTACTTC. Translating it yields CASSRDRIQETQYF.

The chain is built from TRBV29-1 and TRBJ2-1; 12 bases match TRBD2. The CDR3 covers 15 residues. V was clipped by 7 bases and J by 5 bases; unmatched bases: 9. Germline loops: CDR1 SQVTM, CDR2 ANQGSEA. The DNA of the CDR3 is TGCAGCGGAGCTAGCGGGAGGGCCTGGGACAATGAGCAGTTCTTC. This encodes CSGASGRAWDNEQFF.

Here the CDR3 reads CASSYSAGGHGYTF. In nucleotides, the CDR3 is TGTGCCAGCAGTTACTCGGCAGGGGGGCATGGCTACACCTTC. This sequence joins TRBV6-5 and TRBJ1-2, with 7 nucleotides matching TRBD1. Germline trimming cut 0 bases from V and 6 bases from J; bases unmatched to any gene: 4. Germline CDR1 is MNHEY and CDR2 is SVGAGI. The CDR3 totals 14 residues.